This T cell receptor (beta chain) was found in a study of response to subunit inactivated influenza vaccine. Study outcomes and limitations: That few new T cells are recruited by each seasonal influenza vaccination was the authors' suggestion.

TCRdb independently ran MiXCR on the RT-PCR reads; one entry per CDR3 protein. The repertoire has 500,000 or so distinct CDR3 sequences, about 15% of them found once; the top ten carry approximately 3%. The V gene lost 2 bases and the J gene lost 2 bases, with 13 bases spanning the gap. Per germline, CDR1 MNHEY and CDR2 SVGAGI. The CDR3 runs 15 residues. In its sample, this clonotype was seen many times. The antigen is undetermined. The rearrangement links TRBV6-5 to TRBJ2-7; tentatively, D is TRBD1 or TRBD2 (6 bases each). This sample comprised CD4+ T cells sorted from PBMCs, obtained less than 25 months after vaccination. The sequence derives from a man between 50 and 70 years old who received an inactivated influenza vaccine. CDR3 DNA sequence: TGTGCCAGCAGTTACGGGGGGCGCATTACCTACGAGCAGTACTTC. This translates into CASSYGGRITYEQYF.